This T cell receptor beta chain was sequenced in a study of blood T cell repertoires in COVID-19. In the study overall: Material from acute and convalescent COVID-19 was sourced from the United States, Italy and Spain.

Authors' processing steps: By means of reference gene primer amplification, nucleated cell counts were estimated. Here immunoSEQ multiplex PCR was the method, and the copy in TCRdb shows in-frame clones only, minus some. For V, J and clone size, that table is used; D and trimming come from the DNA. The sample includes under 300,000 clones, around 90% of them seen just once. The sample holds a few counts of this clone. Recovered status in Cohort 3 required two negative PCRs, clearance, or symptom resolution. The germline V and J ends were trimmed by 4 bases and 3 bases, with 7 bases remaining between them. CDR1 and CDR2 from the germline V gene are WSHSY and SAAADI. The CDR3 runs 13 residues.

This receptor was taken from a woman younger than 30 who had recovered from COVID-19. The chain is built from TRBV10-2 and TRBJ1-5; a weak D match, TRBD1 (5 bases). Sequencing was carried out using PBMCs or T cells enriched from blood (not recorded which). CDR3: CASSGQFNQPQHF. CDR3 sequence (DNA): TGCGCCAGCAGTGGACAGTTCAATCAGCCCCAGCATTTT.